The 10 T cell receptor beta chains below come from one sample, sequenced in a study of PD-1 blockade in mismatch repair-deficient tumors. Method: immunoSEQ multiplex PCR; TCRdb's copy keeps in-frame clones and lacks some. The sample includes roughly 32,000 clones, less than 90% of them seen just once. The sequences come from PBMCs, collected roughly 6 weeks after starting pembrolizumab. These receptors all come from an adult with mismatch repair-deficient cancer.

This rearrangement joins TRBV6-1 to TRBJ2-5; 14 positions agree with TRBD2. With 4 bases clipped from V and 4 bases from J, the junction kept 2 bases outside the gene matches. The CDR3 has 15 amino acids. Germline lookup yields CDR1 MNHNS and CDR2 SASEGT. CDR3 nucleotides: TGTGCCAGCAGTGGGACTAGCGGGAGGCTAGAGACCCAGTACTTC. Translating it yields CASSGTSGRLETQYF.

This chain uses TRBV7-2 with TRBJ2-6; maybe TRBD2 (6 bases). V lost 5 bases and J lost 2, with 10 bases in between. CDR1 is SGHTA and CDR2 is FQGNSA in the germline V gene. The CDR3 covers 15 residues. The CDR3 is CASSRPGAGANVLTF. CDR3 in DNA: TGTGCCAGCAGCCGCCCGGGGGCTGGGGCCAACGTCCTGACTTTC.

V gene TRBV18 combines with J gene TRBJ1-1; possible D gene TRBD1, 5 bases. The CDR3 runs 18 residues. Germline values: CDR1 KGHSH, CDR2 LQKENI. V was clipped by 2 bases and J by 0 bases, with 19 bases between them. The CDR3 nucleotides read TGTGCCAGCTCACCAGGAGGCGGGACGGCCGTCATGAACACTGAAGCTTTCTTT. Amino acids: CASSPGGGTAVMNTEAFF.

This clone was observed once. The CDR3 DNA reads as TGTGCCAGCAGCTTAAGCGGAAGGCGCCACGAGCAGTACTTC. Its translation is CASSLSGRRHEQYF. The V call is TRBV7-9, the J call TRBJ2-7; a weak D match, TRBD2 (5 bases). Trimming stripped 2 bases from V and 5 bases from J, with 13 bases between. This CDR3 has 14 amino acids. In germline, CDR1 is SEHNR, CDR2 FQNEAQ (reference sequence).

This rearrangement joins TRBV11-2 to TRBJ2-3, with 12 positions matching TRBD2. The trim removed 5 bases at V and 3 bases at J, leaving 15 bases unmatched. There are 19 residues in the CDR3. Germline-derived CDR1 and CDR2 are SGHAT and FQNNGV. The CDR3 bases are TGTGCCAGCAGCCCCAGGGAGAAGACTAGCGGGAGTGGGACAGATACGCAGTATTTT. The encoded protein is CASSPREKTSGSGTDTQYF.

Only a few counts were recorded for this clone. The V call is TRBV5-1, the J call TRBJ1-2, with D tentatively TRBD1 (5 bases). Germline values: CDR1 SGHRS, CDR2 YFSETQ. V lost 0 bases and J 7 bases, leaving 10 bases between the germline ends. This CDR3 comprises 13 residues. This chain's CDR3 is CASSLDGGGGYTF. CDR3 DNA sequence: TGCGCCAGCAGCTTGGATGGGGGGGGTGGCTACACCTTC.

J is TRBJ1-2 and V is TRBV7-2; D is possibly TRBD1 (6 bases). This CDR3 spans 11 amino acids. CDR1 and CDR2 (germline): SGHTA, FQGNSA. The V and J ends lost 11 bases and 8 bases respectively, with 15 bases between them. CDR3 in DNA: TGTGCCGAGGGGGGGGCGGTAGGCTACACCTTC. Amino acids: CAEGGAVGYTF.

The V and J genes are TRBV18 and TRBJ1-1, with D hard to call. CDR1 is KGHSH, CDR2 LQKENI, per germline. The CDR3 covers 15 residues. V shed 5 bases and J shed 0 bases, with 13 bases lying between them. This chain's CDR3 is CASSVGQEVNTEAFF. Written as DNA, the CDR3 is TGTGCCAGCTCAGTCGGGCAGGAGGTGAACACTGAAGCTTTCTTT.

The chain uses TRBV9 and TRBJ2-1; TRBD1 aligns across 8 bases. Germline V gene sequence: CDR1 SGDLS, CDR2 YYNGEE. CDR3 length equals 13 residues. V was clipped by 7 bases and J by 5 bases; unmatched bases: 5. The CDR3, as DNA: TGTGCCAGCGGGACAGGAGGCAACAATGAGCAGTTCTTC. This encodes CASGTGGNNEQFF.

The rearrangement uses TRBV28 and TRBJ2-2, with D hard to call. The V gene lost 1 base and the J gene lost 3 bases, with 9 bases spanning the gap. The CDR3 runs to 15 residues. CDR1 and CDR2 (germline): MDHEN, SYDVKM. The CDR3 nucleotides are TGTGCCAGCAGTTTATACCCGGTGGACACCGGGGAGCTGTTTTTT. The encoded protein is CASSLYPVDTGELFF.